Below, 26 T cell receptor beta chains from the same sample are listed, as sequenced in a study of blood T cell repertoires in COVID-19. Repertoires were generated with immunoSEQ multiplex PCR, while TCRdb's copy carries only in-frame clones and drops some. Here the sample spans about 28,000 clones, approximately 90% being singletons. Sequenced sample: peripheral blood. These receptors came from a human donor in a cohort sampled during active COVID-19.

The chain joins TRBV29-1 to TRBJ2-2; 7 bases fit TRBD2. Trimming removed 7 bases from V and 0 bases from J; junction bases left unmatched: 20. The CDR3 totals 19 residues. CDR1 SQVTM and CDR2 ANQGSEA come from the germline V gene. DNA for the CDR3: TGCAGCGCAGGCGGACTACAGCGGGATTACCACGCGAACACCGGGGAGCTGTTTTTT. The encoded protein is CSAGGLQRDYHANTGELFF.

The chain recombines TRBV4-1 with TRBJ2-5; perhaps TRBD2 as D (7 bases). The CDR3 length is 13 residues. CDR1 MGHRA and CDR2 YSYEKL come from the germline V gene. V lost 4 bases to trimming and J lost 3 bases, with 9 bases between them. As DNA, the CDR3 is TGCGCCAGCAGCCTAGGGGGGGAAGAGACCCAGTACTTC. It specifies CASSLGGEETQYF.

CDR3 sequence reads: CASSYSSGQGYGYTF. Here the CDR3 DNA reads TGTGCCAGCAGTTACTCGAGTGGCCAGGGTTATGGCTACACCTTC. V usage is TRBV6-5 and J usage is TRBJ1-2; D may be TRBD1 (5 bases). The CDR3 totals 15 residues. Per germline, CDR1 MNHEY and CDR2 SVGAGI. Trimming left V 0 bases short and J 5 bases short, with 13 bases between.

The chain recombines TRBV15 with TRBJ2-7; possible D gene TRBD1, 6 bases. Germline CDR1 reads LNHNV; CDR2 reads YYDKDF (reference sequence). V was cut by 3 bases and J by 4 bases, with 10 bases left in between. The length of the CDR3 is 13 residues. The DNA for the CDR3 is TGTGCCACCAGCAGGGACAGACAATACGAGCAGTACTTC. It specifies CATSRDRQYEQYF. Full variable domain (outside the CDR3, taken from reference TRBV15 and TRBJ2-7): DAMVIQNPRYQVTQFGKPVTLSCSQTLNHNVMYWYQQKSSQAPKLLFHYYDKDFNNEADTPDNFQSRRPNTSFCFLDIRSPGLGDTAMYLCATSRDRQYEQYFGPGTRLTVT.

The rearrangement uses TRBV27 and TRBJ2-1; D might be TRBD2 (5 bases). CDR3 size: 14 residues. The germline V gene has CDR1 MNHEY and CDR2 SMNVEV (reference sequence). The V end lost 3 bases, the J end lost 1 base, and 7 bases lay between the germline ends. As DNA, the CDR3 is TGTGCCAGCAGTTTCGGGGAGTCCTACAATGAGCAGTTCTTC. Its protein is CASSFGESYNEQFF.

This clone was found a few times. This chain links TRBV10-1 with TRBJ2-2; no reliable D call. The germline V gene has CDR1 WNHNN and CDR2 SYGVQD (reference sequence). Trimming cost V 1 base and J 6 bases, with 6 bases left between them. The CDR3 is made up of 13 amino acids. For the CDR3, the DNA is TGCGCCAGCAGTGAGTTCGGTCCCGGGGAGCTGTTTTTT. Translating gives CASSEFGPGELFF.

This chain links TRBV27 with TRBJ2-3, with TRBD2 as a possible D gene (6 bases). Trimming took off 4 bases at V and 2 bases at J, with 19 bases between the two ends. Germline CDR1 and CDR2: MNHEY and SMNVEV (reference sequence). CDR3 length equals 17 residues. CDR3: CASSWAVLAGTTDTQYF. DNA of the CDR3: TGTGCCAGCAGTTGGGCGGTGTTGGCGGGGACCACAGATACGCAGTATTTT.

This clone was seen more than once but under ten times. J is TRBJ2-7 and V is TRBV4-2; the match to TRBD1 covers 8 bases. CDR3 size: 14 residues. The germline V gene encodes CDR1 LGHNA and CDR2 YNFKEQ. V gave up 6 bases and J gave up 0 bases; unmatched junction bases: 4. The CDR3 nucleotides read TGTGCCAGCAGACGGGACAGGACCTCCTACGAGCAGTACTTC. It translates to CASRRDRTSYEQYF.

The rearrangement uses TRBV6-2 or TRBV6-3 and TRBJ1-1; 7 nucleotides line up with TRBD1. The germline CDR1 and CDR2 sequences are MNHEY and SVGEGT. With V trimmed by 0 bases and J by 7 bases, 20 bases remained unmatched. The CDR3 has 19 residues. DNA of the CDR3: TGTGCCAGCAGTTACTCGAACCCCCCCCAGGACAGGCCGCCCCATGAAGCTTTCTTT. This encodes CASSYSNPPQDRPPHEAFF.

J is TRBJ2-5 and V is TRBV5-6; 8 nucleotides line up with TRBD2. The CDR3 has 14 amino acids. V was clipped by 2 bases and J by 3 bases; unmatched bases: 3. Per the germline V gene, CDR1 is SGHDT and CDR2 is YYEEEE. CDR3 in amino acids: CASSLTSGEETQYF. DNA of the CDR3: TGTGCCAGCAGCTTAACTAGCGGTGAAGAGACCCAGTACTTC.

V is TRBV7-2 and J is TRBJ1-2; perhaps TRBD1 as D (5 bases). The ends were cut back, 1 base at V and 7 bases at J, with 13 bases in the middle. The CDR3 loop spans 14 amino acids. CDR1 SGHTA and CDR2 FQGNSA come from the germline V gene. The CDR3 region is CASSLVGGILGYTF. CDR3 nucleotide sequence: TGTGCCAGCAGCTTAGTCGGGGGAATACTTGGCTACACCTTC.

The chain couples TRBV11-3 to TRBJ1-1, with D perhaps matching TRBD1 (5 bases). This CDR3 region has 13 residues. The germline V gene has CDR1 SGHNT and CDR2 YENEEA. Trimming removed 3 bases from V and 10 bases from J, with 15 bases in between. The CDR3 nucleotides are TGTGCCAGCAGCTTGCTCGAGGTAGGGGTAGCTTTCTTT. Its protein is CASSLLEVGVAFF.

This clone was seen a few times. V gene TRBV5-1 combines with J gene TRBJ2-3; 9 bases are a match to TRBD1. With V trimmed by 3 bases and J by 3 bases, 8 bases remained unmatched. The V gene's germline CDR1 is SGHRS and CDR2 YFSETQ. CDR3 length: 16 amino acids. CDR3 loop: CASSSLSQGATDTQYF. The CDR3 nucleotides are TGCGCCAGCAGCTCCTTATCACAGGGGGCGACAGATACGCAGTATTTT.

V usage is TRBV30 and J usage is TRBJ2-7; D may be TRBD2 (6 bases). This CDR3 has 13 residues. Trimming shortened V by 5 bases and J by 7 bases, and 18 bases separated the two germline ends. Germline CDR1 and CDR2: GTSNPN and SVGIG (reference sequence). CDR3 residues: CAWGGGDSGEQYF. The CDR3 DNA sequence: TGTGCCTGGGGTGGCGGGGATTCTGGGGAGCAGTACTTC.

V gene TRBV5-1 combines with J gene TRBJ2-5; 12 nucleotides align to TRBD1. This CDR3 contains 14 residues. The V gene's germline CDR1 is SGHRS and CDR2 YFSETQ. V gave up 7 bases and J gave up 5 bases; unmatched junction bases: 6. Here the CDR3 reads CASGGQGAGETQYF. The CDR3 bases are TGCGCCAGCGGGGGACAGGGGGCTGGGGAGACCCAGTACTTC. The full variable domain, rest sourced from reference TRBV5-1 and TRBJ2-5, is KAGVTQTPRYLIKTRGQQVTLSCSPISGHRSVSWYQQTPGQGLQFLFEYFSETQRNKGNFPGRFSGRQFSNSRSEMNVSTLELGDSALYLCASGGQGAGETQYFGPGTRLLVL.

CDR3 DNA sequence: TGTGCCAGCAGCTTAGTGATCCGCAGCGATAATGAAAAACTGTTTTTT. This gives the protein CASSLVIRSDNEKLFF. V is TRBV7-9 and J is TRBJ1-4; unclear D gene. Germline V CDR1 and CDR2: SEHNR, FQNEAQ (reference sequence). V shed 1 base and J shed 4 bases, with 13 bases lying between them. The CDR3 covers 16 residues.

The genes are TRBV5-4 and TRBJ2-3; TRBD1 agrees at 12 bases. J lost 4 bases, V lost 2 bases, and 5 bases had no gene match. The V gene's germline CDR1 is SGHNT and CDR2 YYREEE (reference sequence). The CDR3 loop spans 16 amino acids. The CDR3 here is CASSLTGTGGPDTQYF. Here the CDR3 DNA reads TGTGCCAGCAGCTTAACCGGGACAGGGGGCCCAGATACGCAGTATTTT.

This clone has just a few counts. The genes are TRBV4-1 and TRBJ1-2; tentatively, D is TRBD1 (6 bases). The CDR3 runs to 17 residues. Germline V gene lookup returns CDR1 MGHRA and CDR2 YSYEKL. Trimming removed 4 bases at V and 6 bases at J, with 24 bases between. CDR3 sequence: CASSLGSGGPPGNGYTF. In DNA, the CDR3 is TGCGCCAGCAGCCTCGGATCCGGGGGGCCCCCGGGGAATGGCTACACCTTC.

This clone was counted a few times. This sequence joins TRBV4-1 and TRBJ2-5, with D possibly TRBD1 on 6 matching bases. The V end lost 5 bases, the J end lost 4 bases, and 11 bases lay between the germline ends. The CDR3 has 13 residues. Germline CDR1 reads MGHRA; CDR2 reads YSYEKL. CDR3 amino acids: CASSKTGPETQYF. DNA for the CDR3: TGCGCCAGCAGCAAGACAGGTCCAGAGACCCAGTACTTC.

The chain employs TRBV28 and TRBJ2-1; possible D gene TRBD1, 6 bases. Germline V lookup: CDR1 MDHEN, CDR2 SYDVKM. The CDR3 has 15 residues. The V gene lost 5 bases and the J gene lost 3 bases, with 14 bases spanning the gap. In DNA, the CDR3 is TGTGCCAGCAGTCTCCCCCCACAGGGCTACAATGAGCAGTTCTTC. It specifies CASSLPPQGYNEQFF.

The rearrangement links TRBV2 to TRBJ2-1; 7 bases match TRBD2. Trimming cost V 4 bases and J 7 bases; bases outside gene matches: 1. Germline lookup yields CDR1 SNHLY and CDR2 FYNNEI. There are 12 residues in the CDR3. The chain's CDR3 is CASSGSGNEQFF. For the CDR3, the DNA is TGTGCCAGCAGTGGTAGCGGGAATGAGCAGTTCTTC.

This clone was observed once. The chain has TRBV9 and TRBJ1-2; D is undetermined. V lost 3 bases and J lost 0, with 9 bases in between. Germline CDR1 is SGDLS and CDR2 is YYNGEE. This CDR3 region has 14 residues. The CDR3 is CASSGYSANYGYTF. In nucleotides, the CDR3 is TGTGCCAGCAGCGGGTACTCCGCTAACTATGGCTACACCTTC.

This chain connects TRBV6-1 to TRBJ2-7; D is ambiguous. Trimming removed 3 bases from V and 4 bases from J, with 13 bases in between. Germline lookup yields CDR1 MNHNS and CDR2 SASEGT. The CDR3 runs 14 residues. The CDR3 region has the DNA TGTGCCAGCAGTGAGGCATCTAGGTTTTACGAGCAGTACTTC. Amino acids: CASSEASRFYEQYF.

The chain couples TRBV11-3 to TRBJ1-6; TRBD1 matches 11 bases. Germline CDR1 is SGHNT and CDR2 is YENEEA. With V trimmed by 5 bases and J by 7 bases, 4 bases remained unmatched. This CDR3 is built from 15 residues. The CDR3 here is CASSLWTGGNSPLHF. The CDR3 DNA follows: TGTGCCAGCAGCCTATGGACAGGGGGCAATTCACCCCTCCACTTT.

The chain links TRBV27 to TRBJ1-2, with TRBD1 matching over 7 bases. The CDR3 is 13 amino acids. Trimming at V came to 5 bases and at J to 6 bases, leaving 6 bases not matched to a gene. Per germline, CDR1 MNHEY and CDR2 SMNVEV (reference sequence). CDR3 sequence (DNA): TGTGCCAGCAGTCCCTACGACAGGGATGGCTACACCTTC. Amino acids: CASSPYDRDGYTF.

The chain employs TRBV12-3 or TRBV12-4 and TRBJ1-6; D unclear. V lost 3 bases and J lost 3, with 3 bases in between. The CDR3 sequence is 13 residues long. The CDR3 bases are TGTGCCAGCAGTTTTAGCTATAATTCACCCCTCCACTTT. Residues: CASSFSYNSPLHF.